The 17 T cell receptor beta chains listed next were all sequenced from one sample in a study of CD8+ T cells in alopecia areata (dated by TCRdb to the late 2010s). This sample's time point label indicates: about four weeks on oral tofacitinib. The sample's treatment or condition, from its label and the paper: oral pan-JAK inhibitor, 5-10 mg twice daily. To prepare the library, the immunoSEQ multiplex PCR assay was applied. RNA was extracted from all samples and reverse transcribed into cDNA, which served as template for TCR sequencing. TCRdb took over this immuneACCESS table, retaining in-frame rearrangements with V and J assigned. Such tables are incomplete; in checked studies, under half of the missing clones stem from an unresolved V gene, and the remainder is unexplained. The sample table lists about 140,000 clones, more than 85% of them with a count of one. The top ten clonotypes cover 13% of the sample.

The sample consisted of CD8+ T cells sorted from blood, taken at week 4, from a patient treated with tofacitinib. Every receptor here comes from a human donor with alopecia areata.

The chain uses TRBV2 and TRBJ2-3; the D is unclear. The V and J ends lost 6 bases and 2 bases respectively, with 3 bases between them. Germline values: CDR1 SNHLY, CDR2 FYNNEI. CDR3 length equals 11 residues. The CDR3 loop is CASSTTDTQYF. The CDR3 nucleotides read TGTGCCAGCAGCACCACAGATACGCAGTATTTT.

The chain has TRBV10-3 and TRBJ1-1; D gene uncertain. V was cut by 4 bases and J by 4 bases, with 10 bases left in between. Germline V lookup: CDR1 ENHRY, CDR2 SYGVKD. The CDR3 totals 13 residues. In nucleotides, the CDR3 is TGTGCCATCAGTGGAGGGTATGGCACTGAAGCTTTCTTT. This encodes CAISGGYGTEAFF.

The rearrangement links TRBV6-5 to TRBJ2-5; D perhaps matches TRBD1 (6 bases). The end of the DNA aligns better with TRBJ2-7, so the J call may be wrong. CDR3 length: 11 residues. Germline lookup yields CDR1 MNHEY and CDR2 SVGAGI. The CDR3 spells CATKTGYEQYF. The CDR3 DNA sequence: TGTGCCACCAAGACAGGCTACGAGCAGTACTTC.

The genes are TRBV5-4 and TRBJ2-7; D is perhaps TRBD2 (5 bases). The V and J ends lost 4 bases and 2 bases respectively, with 7 bases between them. The CDR3 has 12 amino acids. The germline gives CDR1 SGHNT, CDR2 YYREEE (reference sequence). In DNA form, the CDR3 reads TGTGCCAGCAGCGACGGGACCTACGAGCAGTACTTC. It yields the protein CASSDGTYEQYF.

The chain uses TRBV29-1 and TRBJ2-1, with D uncertain. The CDR3 is 15 residues long. Trimming removed 5 bases at V and 5 bases at J, with 19 bases between. Germline loops: CDR1 SQVTM, CDR2 ANQGSEA. CDR3 in DNA: TGCAGCGTTCTTCTCACGGACCTTCGCAACAATGAGCAGTTCTTC. Its translation is CSVLLTDLRNNEQFF.

The J gene is TRBJ1-5, the V gene TRBV29-1; D is undetermined. This CDR3 is built from 11 residues. The V and J ends lost 8 bases and 9 bases respectively, with 14 bases between them. Germline V gene data show CDR1 as SQVTM and CDR2 as ANQGSEA. In DNA form, the CDR3 reads TGCAGCCTCAGGACGGACCGGCCCCAGCATTTT. This encodes CSLRTDRPQHF.

The chain links TRBV11-2 to TRBJ2-1, with D possibly being TRBD2 (7 bases). The V end lost 4 bases, the J end lost 5 bases, and 12 bases lay between the germline ends. Germline CDR1 SGHAT, CDR2 FQNNGV. The CDR3 loop spans 14 amino acids. CDR3 sequence reads: CASSSGGPHNEQFF. In DNA, the CDR3 is TGTGCCAGCAGCTCCGGGGGGCCGCACAATGAGCAGTTCTTC.

The chain carries TRBV6-6 and TRBJ2-7; TRBD1 agrees at 9 bases. This CDR3 region has 14 residues. Per germline, CDR1 MNHNY and CDR2 SVGAGI (reference sequence). The ends lost 6 bases at V and 6 bases at J; junction bases unmatched: 9. The CDR3 loop reads CASSHRDRVIEQYF. CDR3 nucleotide sequence: TGTGCCAGCAGCCATCGGGACAGGGTGATCGAGCAGTACTTC.

The chain carries TRBV6-5 and TRBJ1-5; TRBD1 agrees at 7 bases. With 8 bases clipped from V and 6 bases from J, the junction kept 7 bases outside the gene matches. Germline V gives CDR1 MNHEY, CDR2 SVGAGI. The length of the CDR3 is 13 residues. CDR3 sequence reads: CASLDRVGQPQHF. The CDR3 region has the DNA TGTGCCAGCCTCGACAGGGTAGGTCAGCCCCAGCATTTT.

Only one count was recorded for this clone. The chain recombines TRBV9 with TRBJ2-7; 9 bases are shared with TRBD1. V shed 3 bases and J 6 bases; nucleotides not matched to a gene: 10. The CDR3 consists of 15 residues. CDR1 and CDR2 (germline): SGDLS, YYNGEE. CDR3 sequence: CASSALSTGGAEQYF. Here the CDR3 DNA reads TGTGCCAGCAGCGCCCTTTCGACAGGGGGGGCCGAGCAGTACTTC.

The genes are TRBV5-1 and TRBJ2-5; D might be TRBD1 (5 bases). Germline values: CDR1 SGHRS, CDR2 YFSETQ. V lost 5 bases and J 4 bases, leaving 15 bases between the germline ends. This CDR3 has 14 amino acids. The CDR3 DNA reads as TGCGCCAGCAGTGGGTCAACAGGCCTAGAGACCCAGTACTTC. This codes for CASSGSTGLETQYF.

The gene calls are TRBV27 and TRBJ1-1; D uncertain. The CDR3 is 13 residues long. Trimming shortened V by 3 bases and J by 0 bases, and 5 bases separated the two germline ends. Germline CDR1 and CDR2: MNHEY and SMNVEV (reference sequence). This chain's CDR3 is CASSFTVNTEAFF. Written as DNA, the CDR3 is TGTGCCAGCAGTTTCACGGTGAACACTGAAGCTTTCTTT.

Points on this clone: Other DNA variants within this sample encode the same CDR3. The chain combines TRBV29-1 with TRBJ1-1, with no clear D. Trimming removed 6 bases from V and 2 bases from J, with 7 bases in between. There are 11 residues in the CDR3. Germline V gene lookup returns CDR1 SQVTM and CDR2 ANQGSEA. The chain's CDR3 is CSVWGNTEAFF. CDR3 bases: TGCAGCGTCTGGGGAAACACTGAAGCTTTCTTT. Combining the CDR3 with reference TRBV29-1 and TRBJ1-1 gives the whole variable domain SAVISQKPSRDICQRGTSLTIQCQVDSQVTMMFWYRQQPGQSLTLIATANQGSEATYESGFVIDKFPISRPNLTFSTLTVSNMSPEDSSIYLCSVWGNTEAFFGQGTRLTVV.

The chain combines TRBV14 with TRBJ1-2; D uncertain. Germline lookup yields CDR1 SGHDN and CDR2 FVKESK. The V end lost 0 bases, the J end lost 4 bases, and 3 bases lay between the germline ends. This CDR3 comprises 12 residues. CDR3 loop: CASSQDPYGYTF. The CDR3 DNA follows: TGTGCCAGCAGCCAAGACCCCTATGGCTACACCTTC.

The rearrangement links TRBV27 to TRBJ1-2; D is ambiguous. The CDR3 extends over 14 amino acids. The germline CDR1 and CDR2 sequences are MNHEY and SMNVEV (reference sequence). V was clipped by 5 bases and J by 4 bases, with 14 bases between them. CDR3 sequence: CASSVSRSGYGYTF. CDR3 DNA: TGTGCCAGCAGTGTCTCTAGGTCCGGCTATGGCTACACCTTC.

This clone was seen once. The V gene is TRBV6-5, the J gene TRBJ2-2; tentative D call: TRBD2 (5 bases). Germline loops: CDR1 MNHEY, CDR2 SVGAGI. Trimming took 2 bases from V and 3 from J, leaving 10 bases between them. The CDR3 loop spans 15 amino acids. The CDR3 loop reads CASSYEGRDTGELFF. DNA of the CDR3: TGTGCCAGCAGTTACGAAGGGCGGGACACCGGGGAGCTGTTTTTT.

The chain carries TRBV5-1 and TRBJ2-7; D remains unclear. Per germline, CDR1 SGHRS and CDR2 YFSETQ. The CDR3 runs to 12 residues. V was trimmed by 4 bases and J by 4 bases, leaving 9 bases between them. Here the CDR3 reads CASSGQRYEQYF. CDR3 sequence (DNA): TGCGCCAGCAGCGGGCAGCGTTACGAGCAGTACTTC.